The entry that follows covers one T cell receptor beta chain sequence. Its antigen specificity is not known. It has no much larger one-base neighbor in the sample; base qualities were not kept. Reading from cysteine to phenylalanine, the CDR3 counts 14 amino acids. Of the read, only the CDR3 DNA is kept; its 42 bases are in frame from base 1. Trimming removed 6 bases from V and 2 bases from J, leaving 13 bases between the germline ends. As encoded in the germline V gene, CDR1 is MRHNA while CDR2 is SNTAGT. Collaborating institutions collected whole blood in K2EDTA tubes following their own protocols. For TCRbeta analysis, collaborators shipped samples as frozen whole blood, isolated PBMCs, or DNA extracted from either of those sample types. TCRbeta CDR3 regions were amplified from genomic DNA by means of the immunoSEQ Assay, a bias-controlled multiplex PCR. Per the source publication's procedure: Within the assay, amplification of reference gene primers was used to estimate how many nucleated cells each sample contained. To quantify the absolute abundance of each unique TCRbeta CDR3 rearrangement, sequence reads were collapsed and filtered. Productive Simpson clonality was computed per sample as the square root of Simpson's diversity index over productive rearrangements. TCRdb retrieved this table from immuneACCESS and kept in-frame rearrangements only. Not all clones are present; in checked studies, unresolved V genes account for under half, and no reason is known for the remainder. V, J and clone size are those of that table, while D and trimming were read from the DNA. Counted in this sample were 120,000 to 150,000 clones; around 83% of them appeared once. The ten largest clones take up about 2.6% of the sample.

The data were taken from a study of blood T cell repertoires in COVID-19 (dated by TCRdb to about 2020). General notes on the study: Samples from collaborators originated in the United States, Italy and Spain and spanned both the acute and convalescent phases of COVID-19. The material from the prospective study consisted of cDNA or gDNA derived from T cells, B-cell-depleted T cells, or PBMCs. The dataset comprised deeply sampled blood TCRbeta repertoires from subjects exposed to, actively infected with, or recovered from COVID-19. A freely available public database, intended as a resource for researchers studying the immune response to SARS-CoV-2, is where the repertoires were released. Samples came from the ongoing ImmuneRACE study (first 160 participants) plus 1,254 subjects from 6 global collaborators. A de-identified subject ID, COVID-19 status, age in years and sex were almost always included in the sample metadata. Where HLA class I and class II types were available, the types were taken from metadata supplied by the sample provider, not from assay-based typing. Overall study outcomes, separate from this receptor: How much clinical and demographic metadata was included differed by source and by participant, and the metadata was provided uncurated.

Here the chain combines TRBV6-4 and TRBJ1-1; a tentative D match to TRBD1 spans 6 bases. The receptor's source is a human donor with acute or convalescent COVID-19. The donor label of this sample is uncertain. The material sequenced was peripheral blood. DNA sequence: TGTGCCAGCAGAAAGACAGGAGACAACACTGAAGCTTTCTTT. This sequence encodes CASRKTGDNTEAFF.